The present T cell receptor beta chain was sequenced within a study of T cell responses to AZD1222 COVID-19 vaccine. Study outcomes and limitations: At baseline, seropositivity was found in only a handful of AZD1222 recipients.

This clone was seen a few times. Its antigen is as yet unknown. The data were produced by immunoSEQ multiplex PCR, yet TCRdb's version contains in-frame clones alone and is incomplete. The table lists fewer than 200,000 clones, approximately 90% of them singletons, with 5% to 7.5% in the top ten. The CDR3 totals 16 residues. V lost 4 bases and J 1 base, leaving 12 bases between the germline ends. From germline, CDR1 is SGHDT and CDR2 YYEEEE. The chain uses TRBV5-6 and TRBJ1-6; D may be TRBD1 (6 bases). This sequence was found in an adult in good health. The material was peripheral blood, obtained on day 0 of AZD1222 vaccination. The CDR3 sequence: CASSPSTGSYNSPLHF. Written as DNA, the CDR3 is TGTGCCAGCAGCCCTTCGACAGGATCCTATAATTCACCCCTCCACTTT. The full variable domain, completed using reference TRBV5-6 and TRBJ1-6, is DAGVTQSPTHLIKTRGQQVTLRCSPKSGHDTVSWYQQALGQGPQFIFQYYEEEERQRGNFPDRFSGHQFPNYSSELNVNALLLGDSALYLCASSPSTGSYNSPLHFGNGTRLTVT.